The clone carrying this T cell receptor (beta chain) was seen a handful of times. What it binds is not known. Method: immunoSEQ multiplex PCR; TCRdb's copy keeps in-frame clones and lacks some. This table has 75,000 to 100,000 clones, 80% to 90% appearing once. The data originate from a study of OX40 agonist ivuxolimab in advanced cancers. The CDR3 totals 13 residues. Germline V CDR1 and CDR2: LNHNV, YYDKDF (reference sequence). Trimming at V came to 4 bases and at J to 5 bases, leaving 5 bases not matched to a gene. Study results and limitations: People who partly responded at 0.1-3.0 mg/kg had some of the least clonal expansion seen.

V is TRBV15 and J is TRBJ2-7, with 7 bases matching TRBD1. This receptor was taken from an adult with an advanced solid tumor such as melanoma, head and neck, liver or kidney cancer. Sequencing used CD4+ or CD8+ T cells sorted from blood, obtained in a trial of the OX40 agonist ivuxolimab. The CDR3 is CATSTRGINEQYF. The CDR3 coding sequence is TGTGCCACCAGCACCAGGGGGATCAACGAGCAGTACTTC. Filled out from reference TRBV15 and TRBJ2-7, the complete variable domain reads DAMVIQNPRYQVTQFGKPVTLSCSQTLNHNVMYWYQQKSSQAPKLLFHYYDKDFNNEADTPDNFQSRRPNTSFCFLDIRSPGLGDTAMYLCATSTRGINEQYFGPGTRLTVT.